Shown below are 21 T cell receptor beta chains from a single sample sequenced in a study of T cell repertoires in cytomegalovirus infection. These TCRs' antigens remain unknown. Each CDR3 protein gets one entry after TCRdb re-called the reads with MiXCR. The repertoire holds approximately 220,000 distinct CDR3 sequences, with 35% to 45% as singletons. The sample in question was CD8+ T cells from cultured PBMCs, obtained from culture after CMV antigen stimulation. The origin of the receptors is a human donor in good health (CMV status not recorded). Some clones in this sample may be carry-over from other donors' samples.

The V gene is TRBV11-2, the J gene TRBJ2-7; 8 bases map to TRBD2. Germline CDR1 reads SGHAT; CDR2 reads FQNNGV. The trim removed 4 bases at V and 4 bases at J, leaving 6 bases unmatched. The CDR3 consists of 14 residues. The CDR3 DNA sequence: TGTGCCAGCAGCTCGGGAGGGGCCCGATACGAGCAGTACTTC. Encoded protein: CASSSGGARYEQYF.

This chain joins TRBV28 and TRBJ2-7; 7 nucleotides match TRBD1. Germline values: CDR1 MDHEN, CDR2 SYDVKM. This CDR3 is 13 amino acids long. After removal of 4 bases from V and 3 bases from J, the junction contained 3 bases not matched to a gene. The CDR3 spells CASSWGQIYEQYF. CDR3 DNA sequence: TGTGCCAGCAGTTGGGGACAGATCTACGAGCAGTACTTC.

The table lists this clonotype with many counts. The gene calls are TRBV28 and TRBJ2-2; 11 bases are shared with TRBD2. From germline, CDR1 is MDHEN and CDR2 SYDVKM. The CDR3 length is 21 residues. The trim removed 3 bases at V and 0 bases at J, leaving 15 bases unmatched. The CDR3 here is CASSFRDSKLAGETNTGELFF. The CDR3 region has the DNA TGTGCCAGCAGTTTTCGGGACAGTAAACTAGCGGGAGAGACGAACACCGGGGAGCTGTTTTTT.

This chain links TRBV2 with TRBJ2-5, with 9 bases fitting TRBD1. With V trimmed by 4 bases and J by 3 bases, 6 bases remained unmatched. Germline-derived CDR1 and CDR2 are SNHLY and FYNNEI. The CDR3 runs 15 residues. CDR3 sequence (DNA): TGTGCCAGCAGTGTTGTACAGGGGGCAGAAGAGACCCAGTACTTC. Residues: CASSVVQGAEETQYF.

The chain combines TRBV9 with TRBJ2-3, with D perhaps TRBD1 (5 bases). CDR1 SGDLS and CDR2 YYNGEE come from the germline V gene. Trimming removed 6 bases at V and 3 bases at J, with 26 bases between. The CDR3 has 18 residues. CDR3 sequence reads: CASTRWATGGMRTDTQYF. CDR3 sequence (DNA): TGTGCCAGCACCAGGTGGGCCACAGGTGGTATGCGTACAGATACGCAGTATTTT.

This clonotype turned up a few times. The CDR3: CASSSTGQSYEQYF. As DNA, the CDR3 is TGTGCCAGCAGCTCGACAGGGCAGTCCTACGAGCAGTACTTC. The chain recombines TRBV7-9 with TRBJ2-7, with 7 bases lining up with TRBD1. Germline-derived CDR1 and CDR2 are SEHNR and FQNEAQ (reference sequence). The junction had 4 bases not matched to a gene; V was cut back by 4 bases and J by 1 base. This CDR3 has 14 amino acids.

V usage is TRBV19 and J usage is TRBJ2-2; TRBD2 agrees at 7 bases. Germline-derived CDR1 and CDR2 are LNHDA and SQIVND (reference sequence). The trim removed 3 bases at V and 6 bases at J, leaving 16 bases unmatched. This CDR3 comprises 18 residues. Here the CDR3 reads CASSMSSTGTILSGELFF. CDR3 DNA sequence: TGTGCCAGTAGTATGTCATCCACCGGGACTATACTATCCGGGGAGCTGTTTTTT. Filled out from reference TRBV19 and TRBJ2-2, the complete variable domain reads DGGITQSPKYLFRKEGQNVTLSCEQNLNHDAMYWYRQDPGQGLRLIYYSQIVNDFQKGDIAEGYSVSREKKESFPLTVTSAQKNPTAFYLCASSMSSTGTILSGELFFGEGSRLTVL.

This clonotype was counted between two and nine times. The V and J genes are TRBV7-6 and TRBJ2-7; a weak D match, TRBD2 (5 bases). V was cut by 8 bases and J by 0 bases, with 17 bases left in between. This CDR3 region has 15 residues. Germline V gene lookup returns CDR1 SGHVS and CDR2 FNYEAQ. The CDR3 loop is CASRPRAGRSYEQYF. CDR3 bases: TGTGCCAGCCGCCCTCGGGCGGGTCGCTCCTACGAGCAGTACTTC.

The V call is TRBV20-1, the J call TRBJ1-1, with D possibly TRBD1 on 5 matching bases. The CDR3 contains 14 residues. Trimming took 6 bases from V and 7 from J, leaving 21 bases between them. Germline V gives CDR1 DFQATT, CDR2 SNEGSKA (reference sequence). CDR3 DNA: TGCAGTGCGCACTCAGGGTTCACAGAGGTTGAAGCTTTCTTT. It yields the protein CSAHSGFTEVEAFF.

This clonotype was detected only a few times. The rearrangement links TRBV12-3 or TRBV12-4 to TRBJ2-1; D is perhaps TRBD2 (7 bases). V lost 1 base and J lost 7, with 14 bases in between. The CDR3 is made up of 15 amino acids. CDR3 DNA sequence: TGTGCCAGCAGTTTAGGGGGGGGGGCAGGGAATGAGCAGTTCTTC. Translating it yields CASSLGGGAGNEQFF.

This clonotype was seen a handful of times. J is TRBJ1-1 and V is TRBV7-2; D unclear. This CDR3 has 12 residues. CDR1 is SGHTA, CDR2 FQGNSA, per germline. The V and J ends lost 7 bases and 6 bases respectively, with 12 bases between them. The CDR3 spells CASIGTRPEAFF. CDR3 bases: TGTGCCAGCATCGGAACCAGACCTGAAGCTTTCTTT.

The sample holds a few counts of this clonotype. The chain joins TRBV7-9 to TRBJ2-7; 13 bases match TRBD2. CDR1 and CDR2 (germline): SEHNR, FQNEAQ (reference sequence). The CDR3 is 16 amino acids. After removal of 3 bases from V and 3 bases from J, the junction contained 5 bases not matched to a gene. The CDR3 is CASSLGTSGTFYEQYF. CDR3 coding DNA: TGTGCCAGCAGCTTGGGGACTAGCGGGACATTCTACGAGCAGTACTTC.

The chain joins TRBV11-2 to TRBJ2-2; 8 bases line up with TRBD2. Germline CDR1 is SGHAT and CDR2 is FQNNGV. The V segment lost 2 bases and the J segment 7 bases; nucleotides outside the gene matches: 9. This CDR3 is built from 16 residues. The CDR3 DNA reads TGTGCCAGCAGCTTACAGCGGGGGCCGCCCGGCGGGGAGCTGTTTTTT. Translating it yields CASSLQRGPPGGELFF.

CDR3 sequence (DNA): TGCGCCAGCAGATTAGGACGGGGAGGGTTCGACTCCTACGAGCAGTACTTC. Protein: CASRLGRGGFDSYEQYF. This rearrangement joins TRBV5-1 to TRBJ2-7; 7 nucleotides match TRBD2. CDR3 length: 17 residues. Trimming took 5 bases from V and 0 from J; bases not matched to a gene: 14. CDR1 and CDR2 (germline): SGHRS, YFSETQ.

The chain has TRBV27 and TRBJ2-3; D might be TRBD2 (6 bases). This CDR3 comprises 15 residues. V gave up 4 bases and J gave up 0 bases, with 11 bases separating them. Per the germline V gene, CDR1 is MNHEY and CDR2 is SMNVEV (reference sequence). CDR3 residues: CASSSPGLSTDTQYF. CDR3 DNA sequence: TGTGCCAGCAGTTCACCGGGACTCAGCACAGATACGCAGTATTTT.

J is TRBJ1-1 and V is TRBV27, with 7 bases that match TRBD1. Per germline, CDR1 MNHEY and CDR2 SMNVEV (reference sequence). J lost 6 bases, V lost 4 bases, and 5 bases had no gene match. CDR3 length: 13 amino acids. The chain's CDR3 is CASSWKGTAEAFF. The CDR3 DNA reads as TGTGCCAGCAGTTGGAAAGGGACAGCTGAAGCTTTCTTT.

The chain has TRBV19 and TRBJ1-4, with D unresolved. CDR3 length: 15 residues. CDR1 is LNHDA and CDR2 is SQIVND in the germline V gene (reference sequence). V was pared by 5 bases and J by 5 bases, with 15 bases between. This chain's CDR3 is CASSPPWRGNEKLFF. The CDR3 DNA is TGTGCCAGTAGTCCGCCGTGGCGGGGAAATGAAAAACTGTTTTTT.

This sequence joins TRBV7-9 and TRBJ2-7; either TRBD1 or TRBD2 may supply D (5 bases each). The germline CDR1 and CDR2 sequences are SEHNR and FQNEAQ (reference sequence). V dropped 7 bases and J dropped 5 bases, with 12 bases sitting between them. This CDR3 is 12 amino acids long. The CDR3 loop is CASTGAEDEQYF. The CDR3 nucleotides are TGTGCCAGCACCGGGGCAGAGGACGAGCAGTACTTC.

The V call is TRBV24-1, the J call TRBJ2-1; 7 positions agree with TRBD2. Germline trimming cut 0 bases from V and 5 bases from J; bases unmatched to any gene: 0. This CDR3 comprises 14 residues. The germline CDR1 and CDR2 sequences are KGHDR and SFDVKD. The CDR3 spells CATSDLGGDNEQFF. For the CDR3, the DNA is TGTGCCACCAGTGATTTGGGGGGGGACAATGAGCAGTTCTTC.

The chain couples TRBV7-9 to TRBJ2-7; 9 bases agree with TRBD1. The V and J ends lost 4 bases and 0 bases, in that order; junction bases with no gene match: 7. This CDR3 spans 16 amino acids. Germline V gene lookup returns CDR1 SEHNR and CDR2 FQNEAQ (reference sequence). Here the CDR3 DNA reads TGTGCCAGCAGCTCCGCCGGGACAGGGAGCTCCTACGAGCAGTACTTC. Translated, it gives CASSSAGTGSSYEQYF.

The sample holds many counts of this clonotype. V and J are TRBV7-2 and TRBJ2-2; D perhaps matches TRBD1 (7 bases). The CDR3 runs 18 residues. V was pared by 7 bases and J by 5 bases, with 26 bases between. Germline V gene lookup returns CDR1 SGHTA and CDR2 FQGNSA. CDR3 sequence reads: CASTSSESRRGRTGELFF. The CDR3 DNA reads as TGTGCCAGCACCTCATCCGAATCAAGGAGGGGGCGTACCGGGGAGCTGTTTTTT. Supplemented by reference TRBV7-2 and TRBJ2-2, the full variable domain reads GAGVSQSPSNKVTEKGKDVELRCDPISGHTALYWYRQSLGQGLEFLIYFQGNSAPDKSGLPSDRFSAERTGGSVSTLTIQRTQQEDSAVYLCASTSSESRRGRTGELFFGEGSRLTVL.